One sample yielded the 3 T cell receptor beta chains listed below, sequenced in a study of regulatory T cells in long-lasting Graves disease. Sequencing libraries for TCR beta were prepared with iRepertoire HTBI primers and Arm-PCR of CDR3 regions. MiXCR was run by TCRdb on the multiplex PCR reads, yielding one entry per CDR3 protein. The table lists a few hundred thousand distinct CDR3 sequences, about a quarter of them singletons. The time point is: persistent/refractory GD, antithyroid drugs over 5 years with positive TRAb. Following extraction of RNA from PBMCs, that RNA was used to make the TCR library. Sample: peripheral blood mononuclear cells (PBMCs), taken when the disease was refractory, from a patient treated with antithyroid drugs. Source of these receptors: a female donor with Graves disease.

Notes on this clonotype: This sequence may be a read error, since a much larger clone differs from it by one base. V is TRBV20-1 and J is TRBJ1-1, with 9 bases aligning to TRBD1. V lost 2 bases to trimming and J lost 0 bases; unmatched junction nucleotides: 4. CDR3 length: 15 amino acids. Looked up from germline, CDR1 is DFQATT and CDR2 is SNEGSKA (reference sequence). The CDR3 region has the DNA TGCAGTGCTAGACCGGGACAGGGTTTGAACACTGAAGCTTTCTTT. It codes for CSARPGQGLNTEAFF.

This clonotype has at least ten counts. The gene calls are TRBV11-2 and TRBJ2-5; 8 bases fit TRBD2. The CDR3 extends over 17 amino acids. CDR1 is SGHAT, CDR2 FQNNGV, per germline. The V gene end was trimmed by 3 bases and the J gene end by 5 bases; junction bases not matched to a gene: 14. The CDR3, as DNA: TGTGCCAGCAGCTTCGGACTAGCAGGAGTATTCGCGGAGACCCAGTACTTC. Translating gives CASSFGLAGVFAETQYF.

This clonotype was recorded many times. The chain joins TRBV6-1 to TRBJ1-5; a possible D gene is TRBD1 (5 bases). Trimming took 6 bases from V and 11 from J, leaving 26 bases between them. Germline CDR1 MNHNS, CDR2 SASEGT. This CDR3 contains 16 residues. The CDR3 bases are TGTGCCAGCAGCCTCATGATGTCGGGGGGGGACGTAGCCCAGCATTTT. Translating it yields CASSLMMSGGDVAQHF.